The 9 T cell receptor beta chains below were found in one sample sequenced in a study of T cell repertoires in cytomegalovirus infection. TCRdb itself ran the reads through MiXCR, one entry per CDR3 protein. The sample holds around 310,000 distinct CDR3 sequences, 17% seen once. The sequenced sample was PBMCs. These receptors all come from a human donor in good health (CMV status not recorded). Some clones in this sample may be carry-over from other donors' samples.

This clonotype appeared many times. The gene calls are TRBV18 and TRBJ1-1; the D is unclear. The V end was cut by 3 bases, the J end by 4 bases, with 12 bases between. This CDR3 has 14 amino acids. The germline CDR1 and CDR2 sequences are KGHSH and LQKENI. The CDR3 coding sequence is TGTGCCAGCTCACCGGCAGCCCCGAGCACTGAAGCTTTCTTT. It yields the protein CASSPAAPSTEAFF.

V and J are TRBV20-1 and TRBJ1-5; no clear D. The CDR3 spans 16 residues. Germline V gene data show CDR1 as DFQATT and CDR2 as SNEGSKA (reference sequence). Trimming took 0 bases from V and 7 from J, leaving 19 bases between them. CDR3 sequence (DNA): TGCAGTGCTAGAGACGTCCGGCACTCGCCCGACCAGCCCCAGCATTTT. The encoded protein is CSARDVRHSPDQPQHF.

The CDR3 DNA sequence: TGTGCCAGCAGCGGGGGACTAGCGGGGGCGAGCACAGATACGCAGTATTTT. It is translated as CASSGGLAGASTDTQYF. This chain joins TRBV7-2 and TRBJ2-3; the match to TRBD2 covers 14 bases. CDR3 length: 17 amino acids. V lost 5 bases to trimming and J lost 0 bases; unmatched junction nucleotides: 4. Looked up from germline, CDR1 is SGHTA and CDR2 is FQGNSA.

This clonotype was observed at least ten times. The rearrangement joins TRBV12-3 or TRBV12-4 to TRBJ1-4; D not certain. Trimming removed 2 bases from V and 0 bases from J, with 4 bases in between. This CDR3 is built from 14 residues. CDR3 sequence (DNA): TGTGCCAGCAGTTTAAGAGCAACTAATGAAAAACTGTTTTTT. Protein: CASSLRATNEKLFF.

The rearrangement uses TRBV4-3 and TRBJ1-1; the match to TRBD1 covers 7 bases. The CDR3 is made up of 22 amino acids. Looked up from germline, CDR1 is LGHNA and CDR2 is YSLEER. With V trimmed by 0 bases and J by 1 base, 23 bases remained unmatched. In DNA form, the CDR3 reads TGCGCCAGCAGCCAAGATTTGCTAAACATATGGACAGGCCCCAAATCGAACACTGAAGCTTTCTTT. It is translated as CASSQDLLNIWTGPKSNTEAFF.

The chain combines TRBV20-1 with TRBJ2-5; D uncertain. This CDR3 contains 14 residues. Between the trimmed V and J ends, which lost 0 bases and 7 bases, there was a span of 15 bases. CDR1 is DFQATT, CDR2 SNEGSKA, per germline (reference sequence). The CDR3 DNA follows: TGCAGTGCTAGAGATAGAGTTTTTCCCGGGACCCAGTACTTC. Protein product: CSARDRVFPGTQYF.

In DNA form, the CDR3 reads TGCAGTGCTAGAGATCCGCGGTCTTCCTACGAGCAGTACTTC. This sequence encodes CSARDPRSSYEQYF. V and J are TRBV20-1 and TRBJ2-7; no definite D call. Per germline, CDR1 DFQATT and CDR2 SNEGSKA (reference sequence). CDR3 length: 14 residues. V was trimmed by 0 bases and J by 1 base, leaving 10 bases between them.

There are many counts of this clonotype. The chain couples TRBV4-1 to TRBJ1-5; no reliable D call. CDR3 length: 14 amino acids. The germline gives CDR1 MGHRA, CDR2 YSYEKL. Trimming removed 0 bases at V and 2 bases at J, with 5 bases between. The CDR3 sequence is CASSQEIGNQPQHF. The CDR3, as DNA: TGCGCCAGCAGCCAAGAGATTGGCAATCAGCCCCAGCATTTT.

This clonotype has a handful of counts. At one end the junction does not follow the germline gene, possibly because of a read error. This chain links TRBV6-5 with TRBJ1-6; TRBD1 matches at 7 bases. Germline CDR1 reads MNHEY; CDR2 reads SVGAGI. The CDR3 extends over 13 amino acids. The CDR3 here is CASSYSEQGIIRF. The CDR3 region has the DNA TGTGCCAGCAGTTACTCGGAACAGGGGATAATTCGTTTT.